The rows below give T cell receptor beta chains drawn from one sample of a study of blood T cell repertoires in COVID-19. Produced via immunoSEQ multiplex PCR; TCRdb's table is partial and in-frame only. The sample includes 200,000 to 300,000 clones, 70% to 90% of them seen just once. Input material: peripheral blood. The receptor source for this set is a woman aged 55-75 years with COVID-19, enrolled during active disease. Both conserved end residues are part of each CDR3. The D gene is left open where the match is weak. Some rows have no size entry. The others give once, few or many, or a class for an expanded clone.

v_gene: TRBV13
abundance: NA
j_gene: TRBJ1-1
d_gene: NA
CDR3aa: CASSFPQGSNTEAFF
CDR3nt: TGTGCCAGCAGCTTCCCACAGGGTAGTAACACTGAAGCTTTCTTT

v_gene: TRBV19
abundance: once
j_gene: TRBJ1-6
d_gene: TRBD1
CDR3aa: CASNRGSNSPLHF
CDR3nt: TGTGCCAGCAACAGGGGAAGTAATTCACCCCTCCACTTT

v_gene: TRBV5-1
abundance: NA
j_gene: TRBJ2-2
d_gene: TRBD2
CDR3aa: CASSRAGTTTNTGELFF
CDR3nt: TGCGCCAGCAGTCGAGCGGGAACCACAACGAACACCGGGGAGCTGTTTTTT

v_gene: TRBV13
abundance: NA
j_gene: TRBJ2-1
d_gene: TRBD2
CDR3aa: CASSLDPRVSGSNEQFF
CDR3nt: TGTGCCAGCAGCTTAGACCCCCGCGTTAGCGGGAGTAATGAGCAGTTCTTC

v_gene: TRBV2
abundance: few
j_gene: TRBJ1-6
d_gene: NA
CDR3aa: CATLGRGNSPLHF
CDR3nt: TGTGCCACCCTCGGCAGGGGTAATTCACCCCTCCACTTT

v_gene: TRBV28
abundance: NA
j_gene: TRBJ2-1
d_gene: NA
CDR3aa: CASSLRDTNNEQFF
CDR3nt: TGTGCCAGCAGTCTCCGGGACACAAACAATGAGCAGTTCTTC

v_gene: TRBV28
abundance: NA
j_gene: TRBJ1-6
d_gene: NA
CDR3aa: CASRNRGIGLDNSPLHF
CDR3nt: TGTGCCAGCAGAAACCGGGGGATCGGGTTAGATAATTCACCCCTCCACTTT

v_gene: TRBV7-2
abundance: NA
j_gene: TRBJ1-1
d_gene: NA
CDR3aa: CASSLNLPGLMNTEAFF
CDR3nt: TGTGCCAGCAGCTTAAACCTCCCAGGGCTCATGAACACTGAAGCTTTCTTT

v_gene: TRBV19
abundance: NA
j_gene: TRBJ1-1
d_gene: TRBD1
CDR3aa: CASNTGGAGNTEAFF
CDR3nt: TGTGCCAGTAACACAGGGGGCGCCGGGAACACTGAAGCTTTCTTT

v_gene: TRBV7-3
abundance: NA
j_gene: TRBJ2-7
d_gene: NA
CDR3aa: CASSPPVPLGQYF
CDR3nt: TGTGCCAGCAGCCCCCCGGTCCCCCTAGGGCAGTACTTC

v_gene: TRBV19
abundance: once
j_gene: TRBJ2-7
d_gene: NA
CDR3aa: CASSKGTLNGEQYF
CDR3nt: TGTGCCAGTAGTAAGGGGACTTTGAACGGCGAGCAGTACTTC

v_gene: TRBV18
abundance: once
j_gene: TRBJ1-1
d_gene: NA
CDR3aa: CASSPLTARGTEAFF
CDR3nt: TGTGCCAGCTCACCACTTACGGCCCGGGGAACTGAAGCTTTCTTT

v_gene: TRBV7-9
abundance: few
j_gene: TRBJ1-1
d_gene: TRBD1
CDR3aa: CASSPETGLNTEAFF
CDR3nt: TGTGCCAGCAGCCCAGAGACAGGGTTGAACACTGAAGCTTTCTTT

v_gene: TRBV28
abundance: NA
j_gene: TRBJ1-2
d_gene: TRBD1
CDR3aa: CASSPTRDRGNGYTF
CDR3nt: TGTGCCAGCAGTCCGACCCGGGACAGGGGAAATGGCTACACCTTC

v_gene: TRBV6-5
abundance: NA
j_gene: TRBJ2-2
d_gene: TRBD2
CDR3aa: CASTSGAGGIGELFF
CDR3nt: TGTGCCAGCACTTCCGGTGCGGGGGGAATCGGGGAGCTGTTTTTT

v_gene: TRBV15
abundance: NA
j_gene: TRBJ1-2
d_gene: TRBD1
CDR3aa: CATSRDRGLFYGYTF
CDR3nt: TGTGCCACCAGCAGGGACAGGGGGCTTTTCTATGGCTACACCTTC

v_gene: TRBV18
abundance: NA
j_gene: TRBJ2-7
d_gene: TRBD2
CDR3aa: CASSPAPGAGAYEQYF
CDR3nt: TGTGCCAGCTCACCAGCCCCCGGGGCGGGGGCCTACGAGCAGTACTTC

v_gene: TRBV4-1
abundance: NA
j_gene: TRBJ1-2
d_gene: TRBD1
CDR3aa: CASSQDRTYGYTF
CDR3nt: TGCGCCAGCAGCCAGGACAGGACATATGGCTACACCTTC

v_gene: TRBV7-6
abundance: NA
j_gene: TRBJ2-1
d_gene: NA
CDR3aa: CASSLAPVTGAPYNEQFF
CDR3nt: TGTGCCAGCAGCTTAGCGCCCGTAACGGGAGCTCCCTACAATGAGCAGTTCTTC